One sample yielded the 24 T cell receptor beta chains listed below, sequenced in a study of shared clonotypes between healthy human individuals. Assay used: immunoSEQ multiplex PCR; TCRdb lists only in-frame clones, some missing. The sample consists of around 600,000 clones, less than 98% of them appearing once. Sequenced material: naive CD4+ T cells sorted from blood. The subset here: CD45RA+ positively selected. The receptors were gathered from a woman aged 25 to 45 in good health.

The CDR3, as DNA: TGTGCCAGCAGTTTAGGGAATCAAGAGACCCAGTACTTC. Translating gives CASSLGNQETQYF. The J gene is TRBJ2-5, the V gene TRBV27; no clear D gene. Germline lookup yields CDR1 MNHEY and CDR2 SMNVEV (reference sequence). V was pared by 2 bases and J by 2 bases, with 6 bases between. CDR3 length: 13 residues.

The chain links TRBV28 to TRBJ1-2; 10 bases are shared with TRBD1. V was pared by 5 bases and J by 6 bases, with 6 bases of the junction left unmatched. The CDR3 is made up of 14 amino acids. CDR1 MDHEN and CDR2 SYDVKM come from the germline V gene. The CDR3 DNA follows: TGTGCCAGCAGTGAGGGACAGGGGAGAAATGGCTACACCTTC. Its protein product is CASSEGQGRNGYTF.

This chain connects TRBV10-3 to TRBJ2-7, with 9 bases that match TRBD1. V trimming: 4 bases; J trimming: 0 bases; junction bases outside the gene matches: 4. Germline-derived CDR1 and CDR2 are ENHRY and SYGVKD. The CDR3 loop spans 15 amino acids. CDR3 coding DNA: TGTGCCATCAGTGGAGGGACAGGGACCTCCTACGAGCAGTACTTC. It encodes CAISGGTGTSYEQYF.

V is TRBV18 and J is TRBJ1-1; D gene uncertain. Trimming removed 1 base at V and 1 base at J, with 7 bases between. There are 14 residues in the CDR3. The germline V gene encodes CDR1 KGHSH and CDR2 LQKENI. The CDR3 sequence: CASSPHPENTEAFF. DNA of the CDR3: TGTGCCAGCTCACCACATCCAGAGAACACTGAAGCTTTCTTT.

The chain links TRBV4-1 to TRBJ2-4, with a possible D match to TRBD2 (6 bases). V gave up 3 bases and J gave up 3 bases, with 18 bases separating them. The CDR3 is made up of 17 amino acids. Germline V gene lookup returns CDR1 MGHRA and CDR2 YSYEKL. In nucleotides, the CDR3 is TGCGCCAGCAGCCAGCTTATAGCGGACTGGGGCAAAAACATTCAGTACTTC. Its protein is CASSQLIADWGKNIQYF.

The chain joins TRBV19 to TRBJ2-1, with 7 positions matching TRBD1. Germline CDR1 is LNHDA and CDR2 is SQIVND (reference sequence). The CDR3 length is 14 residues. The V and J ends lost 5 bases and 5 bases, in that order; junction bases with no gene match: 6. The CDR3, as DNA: TGTGCCAGTAGTGGGGGACAGCTGAACAATGAGCAGTTCTTC. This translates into CASSGGQLNNEQFF.

CDR3 bases: TGTGCCAGCAGTTACGAGGGGGGCACTGAAGCTTTCTTT. This codes for CASSYEGGTEAFF. The rearrangement links TRBV6-5 to TRBJ1-1; possible D gene TRBD1, 6 bases. The V gene lost 2 bases and the J gene lost 4 bases, with 8 bases spanning the gap. Germline V gene data show CDR1 as MNHEY and CDR2 as SVGAGI. This CDR3 contains 13 residues.

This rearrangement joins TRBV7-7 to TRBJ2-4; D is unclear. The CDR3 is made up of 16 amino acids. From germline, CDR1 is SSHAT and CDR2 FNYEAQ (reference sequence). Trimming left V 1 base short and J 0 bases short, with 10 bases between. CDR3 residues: CASSLVVFLAKNIQYF. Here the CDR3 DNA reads TGTGCCAGCAGCTTAGTGGTTTTCCTAGCCAAAAACATTCAGTACTTC.

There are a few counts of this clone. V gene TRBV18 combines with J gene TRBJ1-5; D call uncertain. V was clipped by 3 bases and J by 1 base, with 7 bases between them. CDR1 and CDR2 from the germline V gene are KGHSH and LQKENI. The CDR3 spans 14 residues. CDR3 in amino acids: CASSPNDSNQPQHF. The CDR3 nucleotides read TGTGCCAGCTCACCCAACGACAGCAATCAGCCCCAGCATTTT.

The CDR3 here is CASSLSAKNTEAFF. The CDR3 region has the DNA TGTGCCAGCAGCTTATCCGCGAAGAACACTGAAGCTTTCTTT. The rearrangement uses TRBV7-9 and TRBJ1-1, with D hard to call. With 2 bases removed from V and 1 base from J, the gap between germline ends came to 8 bases. Germline loops: CDR1 SEHNR, CDR2 FQNEAQ (reference sequence). The CDR3 contains 14 residues.

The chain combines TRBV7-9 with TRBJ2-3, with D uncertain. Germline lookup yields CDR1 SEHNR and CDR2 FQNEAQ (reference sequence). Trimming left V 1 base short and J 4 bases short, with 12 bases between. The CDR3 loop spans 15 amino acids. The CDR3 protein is CASSLGGSPADTQYF. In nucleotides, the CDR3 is TGTGCCAGCAGCTTAGGAGGCAGCCCAGCAGATACGCAGTATTTT.

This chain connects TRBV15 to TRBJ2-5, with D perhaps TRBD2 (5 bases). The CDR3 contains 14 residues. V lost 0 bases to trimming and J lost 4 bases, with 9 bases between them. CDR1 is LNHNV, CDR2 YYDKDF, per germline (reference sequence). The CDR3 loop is CATSREFAGETQYF. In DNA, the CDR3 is TGTGCCACCAGCAGAGAATTTGCGGGAGAGACCCAGTACTTC.

The CDR3 region has the DNA TGTGCCAGCAGCTTGGCGGGGGGGACCTTTTACAATGAGCAGTTCTTC. It specifies CASSLAGGTFYNEQFF. This chain connects TRBV11-3 to TRBJ2-1; 9 positions agree with TRBD2. The germline V gene encodes CDR1 SGHNT and CDR2 YENEEA. V gave up 3 bases and J gave up 4 bases; unmatched junction bases: 7. This CDR3 region has 16 residues.

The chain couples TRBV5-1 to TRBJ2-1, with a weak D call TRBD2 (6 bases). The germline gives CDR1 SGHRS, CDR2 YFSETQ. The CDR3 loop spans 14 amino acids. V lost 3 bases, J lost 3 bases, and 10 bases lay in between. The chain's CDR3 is CASSSGDFYNEQFF. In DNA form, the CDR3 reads TGCGCCAGCAGCTCGGGAGATTTCTACAATGAGCAGTTCTTC.

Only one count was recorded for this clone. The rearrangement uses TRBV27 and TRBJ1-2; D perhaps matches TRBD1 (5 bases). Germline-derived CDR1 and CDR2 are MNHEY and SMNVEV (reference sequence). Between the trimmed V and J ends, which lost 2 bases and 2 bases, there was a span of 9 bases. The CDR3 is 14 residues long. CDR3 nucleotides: TGTGCCAGCAGTTTAGAGAAGGGGAACTATGGCTACACCTTC. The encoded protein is CASSLEKGNYGYTF.

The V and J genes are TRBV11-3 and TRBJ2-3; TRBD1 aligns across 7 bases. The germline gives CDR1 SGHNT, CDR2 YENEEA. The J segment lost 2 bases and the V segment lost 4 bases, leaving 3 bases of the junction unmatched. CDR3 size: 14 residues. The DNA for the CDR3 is TGTGCCAGCAGCTCGGGACAGCACACAGATACGCAGTATTTT. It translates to CASSSGQHTDTQYF.

CDR3 coding DNA: TGTGCCAGCAGTCTCACAGGGTATTCCGGGGAGCTGTTTTTT. Encoded protein: CASSLTGYSGELFF. The V gene is TRBV2, the J gene TRBJ2-2; D might be TRBD1 (6 bases). Trimming took off 5 bases at V and 6 bases at J, with 13 bases between the two ends. The CDR3 totals 14 residues. CDR1 and CDR2 from the germline V gene are SNHLY and FYNNEI.

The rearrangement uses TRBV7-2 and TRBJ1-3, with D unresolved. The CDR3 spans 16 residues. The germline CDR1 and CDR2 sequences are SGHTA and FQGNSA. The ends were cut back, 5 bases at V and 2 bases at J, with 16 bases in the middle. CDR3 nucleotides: TGTGCCAGCAGCCCCCGACGGCAGGCGGCTGGAAACACCATATATTTT. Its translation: CASSPRRQAAGNTIYF.

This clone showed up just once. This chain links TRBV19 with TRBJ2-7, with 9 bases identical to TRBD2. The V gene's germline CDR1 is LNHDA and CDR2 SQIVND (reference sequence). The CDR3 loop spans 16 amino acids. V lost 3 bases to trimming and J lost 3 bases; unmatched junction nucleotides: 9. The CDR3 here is CASSIGSSGMSYEQYF. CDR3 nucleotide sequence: TGTGCCAGTAGTATCGGTTCTAGCGGGATGAGCTACGAGCAGTACTTC.

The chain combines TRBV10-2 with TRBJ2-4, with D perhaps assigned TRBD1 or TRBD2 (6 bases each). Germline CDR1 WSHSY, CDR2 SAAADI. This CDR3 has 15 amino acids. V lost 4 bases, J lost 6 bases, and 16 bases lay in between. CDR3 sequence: CASSVEGGGRNIQYF. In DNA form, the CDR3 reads TGCGCCAGCAGTGTGGAGGGTGGGGGCCGAAACATTCAGTACTTC.

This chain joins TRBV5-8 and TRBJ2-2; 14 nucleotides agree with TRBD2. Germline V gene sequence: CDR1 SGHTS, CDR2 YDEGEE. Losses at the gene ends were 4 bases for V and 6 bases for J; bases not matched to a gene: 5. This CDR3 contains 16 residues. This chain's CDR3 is CASSLGLAGVAGELFF. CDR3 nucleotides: TGTGCCAGCAGCCTGGGACTAGCGGGAGTTGCCGGGGAGCTGTTTTTT.

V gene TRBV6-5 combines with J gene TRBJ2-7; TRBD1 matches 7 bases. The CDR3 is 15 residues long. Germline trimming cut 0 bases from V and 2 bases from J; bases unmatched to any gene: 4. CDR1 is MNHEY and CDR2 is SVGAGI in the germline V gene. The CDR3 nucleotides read TGTGCCAGCAGTTACTCGGACAGGCCTACCTACGAGCAGTACTTC. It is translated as CASSYSDRPTYEQYF.

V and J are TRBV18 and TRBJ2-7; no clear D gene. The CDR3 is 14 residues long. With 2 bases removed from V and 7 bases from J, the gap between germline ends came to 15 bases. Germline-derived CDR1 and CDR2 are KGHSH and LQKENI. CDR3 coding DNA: TGTGCCAGCTCACCATTAGCCGACGGTGTTGAGCAGTACTTC. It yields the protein CASSPLADGVEQYF.

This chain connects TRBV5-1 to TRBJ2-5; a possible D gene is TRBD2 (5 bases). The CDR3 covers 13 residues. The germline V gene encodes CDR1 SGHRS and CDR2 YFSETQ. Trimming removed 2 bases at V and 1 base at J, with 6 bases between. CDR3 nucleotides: TGCGCCAGCAGCTTCCGGGGCCAAGAGACCCAGTACTTC. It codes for CASSFRGQETQYF.